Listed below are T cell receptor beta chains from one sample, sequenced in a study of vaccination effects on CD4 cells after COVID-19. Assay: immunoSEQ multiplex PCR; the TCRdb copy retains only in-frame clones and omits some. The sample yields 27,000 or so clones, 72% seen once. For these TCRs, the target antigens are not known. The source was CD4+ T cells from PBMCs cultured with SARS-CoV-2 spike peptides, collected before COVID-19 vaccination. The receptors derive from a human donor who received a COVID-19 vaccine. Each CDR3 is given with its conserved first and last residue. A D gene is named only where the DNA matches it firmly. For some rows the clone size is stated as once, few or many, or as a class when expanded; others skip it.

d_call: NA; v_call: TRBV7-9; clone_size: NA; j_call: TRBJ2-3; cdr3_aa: CASTLQVLSDTQYF; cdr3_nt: TGTGCCAGCACTCTACAGGTTTTGAGTGATACGCAGTATTTT
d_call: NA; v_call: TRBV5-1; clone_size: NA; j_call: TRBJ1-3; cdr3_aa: CASSLNTTVDSHNSGNTIYF; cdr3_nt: TGCGCCAGCAGCTTAAACACAACCGTAGACAGTCACAACTCTGGAAACACCATATATTTT
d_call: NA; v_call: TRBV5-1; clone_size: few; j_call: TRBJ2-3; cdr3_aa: CASSFRPADTQYF; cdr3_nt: TGCGCCAGCAGCTTTCGTCCCGCGGATACGCAGTATTTT
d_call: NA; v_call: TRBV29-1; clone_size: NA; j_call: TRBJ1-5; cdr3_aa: CSVRDGTNSNQPQHF; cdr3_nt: TGCAGCGTCCGGGACGGCACAAATAGCAATCAGCCCCAGCATTTT
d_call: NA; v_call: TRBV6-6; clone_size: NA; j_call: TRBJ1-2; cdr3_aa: CASSLSLGVGYTF; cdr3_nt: TGTGCCAGCAGTTTATCCCTGGGAGTTGGCTACACCTTC
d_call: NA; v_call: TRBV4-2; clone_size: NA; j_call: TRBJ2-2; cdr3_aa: CASSQAGVGTGELFF; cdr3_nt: TGTGCCAGCAGCCAAGCCGGGGTCGGCACCGGGGAGCTGTTTTTT
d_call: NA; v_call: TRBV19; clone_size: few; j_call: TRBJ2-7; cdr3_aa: CASSIVGSSYEQYF; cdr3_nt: TGTGCCAGTAGTATAGTGGGTAGCTCCTACGAGCAGTACTTC
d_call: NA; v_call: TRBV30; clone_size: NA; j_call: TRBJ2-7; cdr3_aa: CAWSGLDRYSYEQYF; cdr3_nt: TGTGCCTGGAGTGGGCTCGACAGGTACTCCTACGAGCAGTACTTC
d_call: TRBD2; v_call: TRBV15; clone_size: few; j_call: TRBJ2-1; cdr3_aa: CATSSEAGYNEQFF; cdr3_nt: TGTGCCACCAGCAGTGAAGCGGGGTACAATGAGCAGTTCTTC
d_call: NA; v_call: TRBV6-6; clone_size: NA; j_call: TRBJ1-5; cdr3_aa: CAIGRGDQPQHF; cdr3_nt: TGTGCCATTGGCCGGGGGGATCAGCCCCAGCATTTT
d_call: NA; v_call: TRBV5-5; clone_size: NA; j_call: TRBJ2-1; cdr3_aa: CASSFGGVYNEQFF; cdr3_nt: TGTGCCAGCAGCTTCGGCGGGGTCTACAATGAGCAGTTCTTC
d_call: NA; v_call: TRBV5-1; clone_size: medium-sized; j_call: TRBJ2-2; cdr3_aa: CASSLGHFNTGELFF; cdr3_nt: TGCGCCAGCAGCTTGGGACATTTTAACACCGGGGAGCTGTTTTTT
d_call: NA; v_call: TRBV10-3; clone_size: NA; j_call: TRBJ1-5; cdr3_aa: CAISDQGSRNQPQHF; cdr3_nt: TGTGCCATCAGTGACCAAGGGTCCAGGAATCAGCCCCAGCATTTT
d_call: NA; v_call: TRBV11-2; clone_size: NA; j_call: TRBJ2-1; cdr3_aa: CASSLDGGRGYPTYNEQFF; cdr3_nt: TGTGCCAGCAGCTTAGATGGGGGGAGGGGGTACCCGACCTACAATGAGCAGTTCTTC
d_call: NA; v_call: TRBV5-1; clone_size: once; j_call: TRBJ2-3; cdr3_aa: CASSSPAADTQYF; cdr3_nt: TGCGCCAGCAGCTCCCCTGCCGCAGATACGCAGTATTTT
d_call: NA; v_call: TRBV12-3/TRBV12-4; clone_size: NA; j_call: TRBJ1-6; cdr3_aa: CASGRAGNSPLHF; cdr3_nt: TGTGCCAGTGGGAGGGCGGGTAATTCACCCCTCCACTTT
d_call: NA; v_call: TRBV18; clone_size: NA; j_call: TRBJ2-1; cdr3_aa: CASSPGLSVNEQFF; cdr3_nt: TGTGCCAGCTCACCAGGGTTGAGCGTCAATGAGCAGTTCTTC
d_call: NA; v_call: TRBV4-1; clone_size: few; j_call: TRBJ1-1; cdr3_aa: CASSQVRGSGEAFF; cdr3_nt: TGCGCCAGCAGCCAAGTGAGGGGGTCGGGTGAAGCTTTCTTT
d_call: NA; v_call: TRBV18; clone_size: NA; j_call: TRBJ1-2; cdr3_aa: CASSSGQNYGYTF; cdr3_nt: TGTGCCAGCTCATCGGGGCAGAACTATGGCTACACCTTC
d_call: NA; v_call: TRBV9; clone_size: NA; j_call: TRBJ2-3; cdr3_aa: CASSVEDRDTQYF; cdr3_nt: TGTGCCAGCAGCGTAGAGGATAGGGATACGCAGTATTTT
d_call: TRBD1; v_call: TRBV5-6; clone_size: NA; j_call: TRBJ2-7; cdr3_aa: CASSLAPDREQYF; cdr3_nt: TGTGCCAGCAGCTTGGCTCCGGACAGGGAGCAGTACTTC
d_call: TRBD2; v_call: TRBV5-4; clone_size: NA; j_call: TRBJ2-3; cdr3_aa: CASSKLAGGSTDTQYF; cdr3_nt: TGTGCCAGCAGCAAACTAGCGGGAGGGAGCACAGATACGCAGTATTTT
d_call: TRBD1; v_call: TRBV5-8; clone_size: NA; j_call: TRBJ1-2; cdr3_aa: CASSSLTGTGVYGYTF; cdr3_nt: TGTGCCAGCAGCTCGCTTACCGGGACAGGGGTCTATGGCTACACCTTC
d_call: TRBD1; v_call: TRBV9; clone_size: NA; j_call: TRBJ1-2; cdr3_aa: CASSVMEGANGYTF; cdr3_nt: TGTGCCAGCAGCGTAATGGAGGGGGCTAATGGCTACACCTTC
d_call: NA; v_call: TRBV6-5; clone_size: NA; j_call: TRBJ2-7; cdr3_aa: CATSQQKSSYEQYF; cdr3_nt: TGTGCCACCAGTCAACAGAAGAGCTCCTACGAGCAGTACTTC
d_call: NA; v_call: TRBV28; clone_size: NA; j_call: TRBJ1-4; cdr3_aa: CASSLRATNEKLFF; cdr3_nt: TGTGCCAGCAGTTTACGAGCGACTAATGAAAAACTGTTTTTT
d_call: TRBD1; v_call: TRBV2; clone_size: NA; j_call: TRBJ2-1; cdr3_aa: CASSGQGMARTESNNEQFF; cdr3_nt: TGTGCCAGCAGTGGACAGGGGATGGCGCGAACTGAATCAAACAATGAGCAGTTCTTC
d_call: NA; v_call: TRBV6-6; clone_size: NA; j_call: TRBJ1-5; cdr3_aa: CASASGWGNQPQHF; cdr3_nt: TGTGCCAGCGCTAGCGGATGGGGCAATCAGCCCCAGCATTTT
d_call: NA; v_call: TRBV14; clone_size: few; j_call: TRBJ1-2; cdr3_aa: CASSQRTYGYTF; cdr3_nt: TGTGCCAGCAGCCAGAGGACCTATGGCTACACCTTC
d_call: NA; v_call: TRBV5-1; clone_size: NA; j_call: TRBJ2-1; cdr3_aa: CASSLVGGLGPYNEQFF; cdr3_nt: TGCGCCAGCAGCTTGGTGGGGGGCCTAGGACCCTACAATGAGCAGTTCTTC
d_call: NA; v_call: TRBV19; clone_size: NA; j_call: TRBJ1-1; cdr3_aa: CASSSGLNTEAFF; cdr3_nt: TGTGCCAGTAGTTCCGGGCTCAACACTGAAGCTTTCTTT
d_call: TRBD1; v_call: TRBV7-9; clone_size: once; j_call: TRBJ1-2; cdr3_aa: CASSRTGQGLIGNGYTF; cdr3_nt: TGTGCCAGCAGCCGGACGGGACAGGGGCTCATTGGGAATGGCTACACCTTC
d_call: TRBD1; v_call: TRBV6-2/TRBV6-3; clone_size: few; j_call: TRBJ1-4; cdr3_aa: CASSLGQGSIEKLFF; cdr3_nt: TGTGCCAGCAGTTTAGGACAGGGGAGTATTGAAAAACTGTTTTTT
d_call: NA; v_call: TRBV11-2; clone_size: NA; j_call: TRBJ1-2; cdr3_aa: CASSLVAGGREWGGYTF; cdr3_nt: TGTGCCAGCAGCTTAGTGGCTGGGGGCCGGGAGTGGGGTGGCTACACCTTC
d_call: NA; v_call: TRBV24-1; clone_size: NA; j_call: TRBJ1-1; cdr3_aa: CATSAPAGKGEAFF; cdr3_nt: TGTGCCACCAGTGCCCCGGCGGGTAAGGGTGAAGCTTTCTTT
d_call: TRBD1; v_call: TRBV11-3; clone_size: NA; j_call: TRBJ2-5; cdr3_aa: CASSRDRGFQETQYF; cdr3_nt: TGTGCCAGCAGCCGGGACAGGGGTTTCCAAGAGACCCAGTACTTC
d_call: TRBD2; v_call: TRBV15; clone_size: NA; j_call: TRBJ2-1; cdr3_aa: CATSRAAGGLDEQFF; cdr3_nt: TGTGCCACCAGCAGAGCGGCGGGAGGGTTGGATGAGCAGTTCTTC
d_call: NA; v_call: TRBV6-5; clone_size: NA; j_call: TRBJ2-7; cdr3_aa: CASRDPGRGEQYF; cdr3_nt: TGTGCCAGCAGAGACCCGGGACGCGGCGAGCAGTACTTC
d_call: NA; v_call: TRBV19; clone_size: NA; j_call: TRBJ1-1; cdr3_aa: CASSTGARNTEAFF; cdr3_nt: TGTGCCAGTAGTACAGGGGCCCGGAACACTGAAGCTTTCTTT
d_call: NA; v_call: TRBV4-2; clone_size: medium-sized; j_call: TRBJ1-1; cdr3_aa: CASSQDWEGLVEAFF; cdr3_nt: TGTGCCAGCAGCCAAGATTGGGAGGGATTAGTTGAAGCTTTCTTT
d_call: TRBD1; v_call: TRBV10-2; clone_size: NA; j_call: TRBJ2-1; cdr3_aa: CASWDRDYEQFF; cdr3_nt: TGCGCCTCCTGGGACAGGGACTATGAGCAGTTCTTC
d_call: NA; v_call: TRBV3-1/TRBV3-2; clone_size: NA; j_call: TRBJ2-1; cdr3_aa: CASSQGNWGWNEQFF; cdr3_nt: TGTGCCAGCAGCCAAGGTAATTGGGGCTGGAATGAGCAGTTCTTC
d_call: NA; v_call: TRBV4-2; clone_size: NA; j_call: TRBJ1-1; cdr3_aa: CASSQDQTGGGAFF; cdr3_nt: TGTGCCAGCAGCCAAGATCAGACAGGTGGTGGAGCTTTCTTT
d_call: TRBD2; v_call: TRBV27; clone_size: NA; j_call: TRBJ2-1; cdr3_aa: CASRKQGGFASGRFTYNEQFF; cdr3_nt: TGTGCCAGCAGGAAACAGGGGGGGTTTGCTAGCGGGAGGTTTACCTACAATGAGCAGTTCTTC
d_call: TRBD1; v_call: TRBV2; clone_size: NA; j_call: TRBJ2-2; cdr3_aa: CASNGQGTAGELFF; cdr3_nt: TGTGCCAGCAACGGACAGGGTACCGCCGGGGAGCTGTTTTTT
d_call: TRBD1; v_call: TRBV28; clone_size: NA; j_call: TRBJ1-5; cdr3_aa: CASIRTGVLGGTYSNQPQHF; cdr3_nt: TGTGCCAGCATTCGAACAGGGGTTTTGGGAGGGACCTATAGCAATCAGCCCCAGCATTTT
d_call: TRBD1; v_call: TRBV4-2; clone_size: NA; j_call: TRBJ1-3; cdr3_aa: CASSRDLGQLPSGNTIYF; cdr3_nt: TGTGCCAGCAGCCGAGACCTGGGACAGCTTCCCTCTGGAAACACCATATATTTT
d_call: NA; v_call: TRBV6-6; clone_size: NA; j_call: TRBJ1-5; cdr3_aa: CASSYSGGVSQPQHF; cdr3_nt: TGTGCCAGCAGTTACTCTGGGGGGGTTAGTCAGCCCCAGCATTTT
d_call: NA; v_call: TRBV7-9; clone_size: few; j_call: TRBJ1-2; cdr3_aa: CASRWGRQPGDYGYTF; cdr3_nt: TGTGCCAGCAGGTGGGGGCGGCAGCCGGGCGACTATGGCTACACCTTC
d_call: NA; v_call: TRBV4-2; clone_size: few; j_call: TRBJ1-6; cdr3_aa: CASSQDGDGARNSPLHF; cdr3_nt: TGTGCCAGCAGCCAAGATGGGGACGGGGCAAGGAATTCACCCCTCCACTTT
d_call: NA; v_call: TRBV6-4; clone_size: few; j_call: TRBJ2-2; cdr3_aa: CASSVAGEVAGELFF; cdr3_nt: TGTGCCAGCAGTGTCGCAGGGGAAGTGGCCGGGGAGCTGTTTTTT
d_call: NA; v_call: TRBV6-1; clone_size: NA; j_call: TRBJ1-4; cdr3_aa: CASSEAASPGEKLFF; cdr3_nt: TGTGCCAGCAGTGAAGCGGCCTCACCTGGAGAAAAACTGTTTTTT
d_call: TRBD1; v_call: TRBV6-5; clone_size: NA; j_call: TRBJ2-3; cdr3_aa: CASSKTGFRTDTQYF; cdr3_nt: TGTGCCAGCAGCAAGACAGGGTTCAGAACAGATACGCAGTATTTT
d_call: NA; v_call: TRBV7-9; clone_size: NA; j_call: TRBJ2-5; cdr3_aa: CASSFGTGPQETQYF; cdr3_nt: TGTGCCAGCAGCTTCGGAACGGGGCCCCAGGAGACCCAGTACTTC
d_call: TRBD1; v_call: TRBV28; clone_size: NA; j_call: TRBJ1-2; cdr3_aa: CASSLGQERYGYGYTF; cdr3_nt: TGTGCCAGCAGTTTAGGACAGGAAAGGTACGGCTATGGCTACACCTTC
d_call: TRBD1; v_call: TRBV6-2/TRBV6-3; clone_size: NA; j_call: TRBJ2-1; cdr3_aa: CASSYGTANNEQFF; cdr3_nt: TGTGCCAGCAGTTACGGGACAGCAAACAATGAGCAGTTCTTC
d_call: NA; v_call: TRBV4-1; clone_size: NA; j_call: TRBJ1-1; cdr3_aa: CASSQVRGEGAFF; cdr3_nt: TGCGCCAGCAGCCAAGTTAGGGGGGAGGGGGCTTTCTTT